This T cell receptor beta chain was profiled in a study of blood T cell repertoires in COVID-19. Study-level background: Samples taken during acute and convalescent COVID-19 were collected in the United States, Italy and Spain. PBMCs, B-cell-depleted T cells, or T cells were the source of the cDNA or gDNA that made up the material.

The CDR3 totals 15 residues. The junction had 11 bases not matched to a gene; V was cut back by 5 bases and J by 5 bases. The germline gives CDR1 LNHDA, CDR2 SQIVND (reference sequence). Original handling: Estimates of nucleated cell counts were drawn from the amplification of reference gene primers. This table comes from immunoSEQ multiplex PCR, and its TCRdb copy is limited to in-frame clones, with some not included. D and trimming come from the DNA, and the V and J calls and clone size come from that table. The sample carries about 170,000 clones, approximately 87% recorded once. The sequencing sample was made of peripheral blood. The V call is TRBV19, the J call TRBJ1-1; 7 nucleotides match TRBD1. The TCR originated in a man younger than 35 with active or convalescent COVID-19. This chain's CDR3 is CASSSPGGSRTEAFF. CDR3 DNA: TGTGCCAGTAGTTCCCCAGGGGGGTCGAGGACTGAAGCTTTCTTT.